This T cell receptor beta chain was identified in a study of T cell responses to AZD1222 COVID-19 vaccine (dated by TCRdb to the early 2020s). With respect to the entire study: Because spike-specific TCR depth and breadth did not differ between the two schedules, AZD1222 recipients who got a second dose at roughly 4 weeks were pooled with those who got a second dose at roughly 12 weeks. TCR sequencing was performed for 230 to 250 trial participants, of whom some 200 were given two doses of AZD1222 and about 25 were given two doses of MenACWY control vaccine. Enrollment into the trials was organized by age into subgroups of 18-55, 56-69 and 70-plus years, and those subgroups contained 148, 28 and 57 TCR-sequenced participants, respectively. Points the paper makes about the study in general: Spike-specific TCR breadth and depth rose significantly after two AZD1222 doses compared with day 0 and with MenACWY recipients. CD4 TCRs associated with the vaccine covered the entire spike protein, and the dominant responses were in regions 160-218 and 743-854. In the small 56-69-year group, the increase in depth fell short of significance, most likely because of low power. Conclusions about previously exposed vaccinees are limited because only six or seven AZD1222 recipients were SARS-CoV-2 seropositive at baseline. Participants were mostly white British and included more females than males, and it was suggested by the authors that clonal diversity may have been underestimated. Because no day 14 peak-response samples were available, repertoires were characterized only after the peak T cell response. Epitopes outside the regions mutated in the B.1.351 and B.1.1.7 variants were reportedly recognized by nearly half of the unique spike-specific TCRs.

Read against the paper, the sample's time point label means: baseline before first vaccination. Vaccinee samples came from UK trials COV001 and COV002, including a single-blind randomized controlled phase 2/3 trial of AZD1222 (ChAdOx1 nCoV-19) in healthy adults. Trial participant PBMC samples were collected at day 0 and day 28 after the second dose for TCRbeta chain sequencing. About this clone: The specificity of this receptor is unknown. Base-call qualities are not available, and no considerably larger clone is one nucleotide away.

The CDR3 regions of human TCRbeta chains were analyzed by immunosequencing. As for how the authors treated the data: Repertoire TCRs were matched against a reference library of SARS-CoV-2-specific TCRs generated with the MIRA antigen-specificity platform. Breadth was defined as the fraction of unique TCRs that were SARS-CoV-2-associated. Depth was defined as the fraction of total T cells that were SARS-CoV-2-associated. Using the MIRA data, every spike-specific TCR was mapped to the spike region that the TCR reacted to and assigned to either a CD4 or a CD8 class. Log10-transformed breadth and depth values were compared by one-way ANOVA with Sidak's multiple comparisons tests. What TCRdb holds here is the immuneACCESS table cut down to in-frame rearrangements. Part of the clones is not present; checked against another copy, under half of the missing clones reflect an unresolved V gene, and the others are unexplained. V and J calls and clone size follow that table, whereas D and trimming were derived from the DNA. This sample comprises approximately 110,000 clones, roughly 90% of them detected only once. Roughly 3.9% of the sample belongs to the ten largest clones.

The germline V gene yields SGHRS for CDR1 and YFSETQ for CDR2. Reading from cysteine to phenylalanine, the CDR3 counts 15 amino acids. Of the read, only the CDR3 DNA is kept; its 45 bases are in frame from base 1. Trimming takes 0 bases from V and 1 base from J, and the germline ends sit 5 bases apart. The V and J segments used are TRBV5-1 and TRBJ2-6, with the D gene not clear enough to name. This specimen consisted of peripheral blood, obtained on day 0 of AZD1222 vaccination. The TCR originated in an adult in good health. The DNA sequence is TGCGCCAGCAGCTTGGGACATTCTGGGGCCAACGTCCTGACTTTC. The translation is CASSLGHSGANVLTF.